The clone carrying this TCR beta chain turned up a few times. Its antigen remains unidentified. This record belongs to a study of post-analysis software for immune sequencing data. On the study more broadly: Disease trajectories encompassed relapsing-remitting, secondary progressive and progressive-relapsing multiple sclerosis. Overall study findings and caveats: Strong co-clustering by F measure was seen for same-batch samples. In multiple sclerosis, normalized Chao1 diversity was significantly below that of controls.

Included in the TCR beta cDNA libraries were unique molecular identifiers. Once roughly 0.95 to 10 million T cells were used, some 500,000 cDNA molecules resulted. Each CDR3 protein is one row after TCRdb ran MiXCR on the PCR reads. The table lists around 400,000 distinct CDR3 sequences, around a third of them singletons, with over 10% in the top ten. The TCR originated in a girl under 18 with multiple sclerosis. Sample: blood.

This CDR3 is CAISESQGGDEQFF. As DNA, the CDR3 is TGTGCCATCAGTGAATCTCAGGGGGGCGATGAGCAGTTCTTC. The genes are TRBV10-3 and TRBJ2-1; tentatively, D is TRBD1 (7 bases). The V gene's germline CDR1 is ENHRY and CDR2 SYGVKD. V lost 3 bases and J 8 bases, leaving 14 bases between the germline ends. This CDR3 is built from 14 residues.